Listed below are T cell receptor beta chains from one sample, sequenced in a study of graft-versus-host responses after intestinal transplantation. Only in-frame clones appear in the TCRdb table, and some are missing; sequencing was by immunoSEQ multiplex PCR. The table lists roughly 80,000 clones, roughly 90% of them singletons. Here the sequenced sample was PBMCs, taken 98 days after intestinal transplantation. These receptors were collected from a human patient who received an intestinal transplant, so some T cells may come from the graft donor. The CDR3 runs from the conserved cysteine through the conserved F or W. D genes are given only for firm matches. Rows give clone size only sometimes, using once, few, many, or a class for an expanded clone.

CDR3aa,CDR3nt,j_gene,len,d_gene,abundance,v_gene
CASSHGTVRGEKLFF,TGTGCCAGCAGCCATGGGACAGTCAGAGGTGAAAAACTGTTTTTT,TRBJ1-4,15,TRBD1,NA,TRBV14
CASSVAGGQETQYF,TGTGCCAGCAGCGTAGCGGGGGGGCAAGAGACCCAGTACTTC,TRBJ2-5,14,TRBD2,NA,TRBV9
CASSERGGMRTQYF,TGTGCCAGCAGTGAAAGAGGGGGGATGCGGACGCAGTACTTC,TRBJ2-7,14,NA,NA,TRBV6-1
CASSQASRGRARSPLHF,TGCGCCAGCAGCCAAGCTTCGCGTGGACGGGCTAGGTCACCCCTCCACTTT,TRBJ1-6,17,NA,NA,TRBV4-1
CASTSDRRGVRGEQFF,TGTGCCAGCACCTCGGACAGGAGGGGGGTAAGAGGTGAGCAGTTCTTC,TRBJ2-1,16,NA,NA,TRBV6-4
CASSFSGNTIYF,TGTGCCAGCAGCTTCTCTGGAAACACCATATATTTT,TRBJ1-3,12,NA,NA,TRBV5-4
CASSPTGGRITYNEQFF,TGTGCCAGCAGCCCTACAGGGGGTCGGATTACCTACAATGAGCAGTTCTTC,TRBJ2-1,17,TRBD1,NA,TRBV7-2
CASSLRTGIAEQYF,TGTGCCAGCAGCTTGCGTACCGGGATAGCCGAGCAGTACTTC,TRBJ2-7,14,NA,once,TRBV5-4
CASSRSGYTDTQYF,TGTGCCAGCAGCCGAAGCGGTTACACAGATACGCAGTATTTT,TRBJ2-3,14,NA,NA,TRBV7-9
CASSIDRHRGGTEAFF,TGTGCCAGTAGTATAGATCGCCACAGGGGGGGAACTGAAGCTTTCTTT,TRBJ1-1,16,TRBD1,NA,TRBV19
CASSDGLVGTQYF,TGTGCCAGCAGTGACGGACTAGTTGGGACCCAGTACTTC,TRBJ2-5,13,TRBD2,NA,TRBV6-5
CASNSGDSYNEQFF,TGCGCCAGCAACTCAGGAGATTCCTACAATGAGCAGTTCTTC,TRBJ2-1,14,NA,NA,TRBV4-1